This T cell receptor (beta chain) derives from a study of blood T cell repertoires in COVID-19. Repertoires were generated with immunoSEQ multiplex PCR, while TCRdb's copy carries only in-frame clones and drops some. Among 200,000 to 250,000 clones listed, roughly nine tenths were seen once. V gave up 0 bases and J gave up 2 bases, with 8 bases separating them. The CDR3 runs to 14 residues. In germline, CDR1 is SGHAT, CDR2 FQNNGV. The chain recombines TRBV11-2 with TRBJ2-7; perhaps TRBD1 as D (5 bases). This TCR came from a woman aged 45-60 years with COVID-19, enrolled during active disease. The sample consisted of peripheral blood. CDR3 sequence reads: CASSLDGRAYEQYF. DNA for the CDR3: TGTGCCAGCAGCTTAGACGGCAGGGCCTACGAGCAGTACTTC.